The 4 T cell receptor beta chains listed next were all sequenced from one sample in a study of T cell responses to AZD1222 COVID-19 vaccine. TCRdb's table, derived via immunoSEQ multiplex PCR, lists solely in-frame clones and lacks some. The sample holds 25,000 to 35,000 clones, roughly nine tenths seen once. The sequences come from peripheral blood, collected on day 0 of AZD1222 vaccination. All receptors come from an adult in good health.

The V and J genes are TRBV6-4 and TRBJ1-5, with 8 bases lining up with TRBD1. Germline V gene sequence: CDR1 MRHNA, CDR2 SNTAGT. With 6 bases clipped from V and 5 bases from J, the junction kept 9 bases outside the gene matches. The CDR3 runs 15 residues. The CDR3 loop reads CASRGRDRRDQPQHF. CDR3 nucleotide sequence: TGTGCCAGCAGAGGCCGGGACAGGAGAGATCAGCCCCAGCATTTT.

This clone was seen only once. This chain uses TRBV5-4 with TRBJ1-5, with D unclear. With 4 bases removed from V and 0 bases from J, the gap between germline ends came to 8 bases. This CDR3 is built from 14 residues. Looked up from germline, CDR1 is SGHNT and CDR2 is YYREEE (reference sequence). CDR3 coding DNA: TGTGCCAGCAGCGCCGCGGGTAGCAATCAGCCCCAGCATTTT. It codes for CASSAAGSNQPQHF.

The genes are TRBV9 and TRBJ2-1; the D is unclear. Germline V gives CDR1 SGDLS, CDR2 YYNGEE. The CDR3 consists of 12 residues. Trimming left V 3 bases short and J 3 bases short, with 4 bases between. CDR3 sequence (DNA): TGTGCCAGCAGCGACGACTACAATGAGCAGTTCTTC. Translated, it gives CASSDDYNEQFF.

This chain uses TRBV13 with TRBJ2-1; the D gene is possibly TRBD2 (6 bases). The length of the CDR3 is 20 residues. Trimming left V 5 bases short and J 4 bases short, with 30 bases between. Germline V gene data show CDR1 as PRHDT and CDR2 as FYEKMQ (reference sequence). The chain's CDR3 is CASSLISIEPRTIRYNEQFF. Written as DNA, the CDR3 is TGTGCCAGCAGCCTAATTAGCATCGAACCCCGGACTATTCGGTACAATGAGCAGTTCTTC.